The entry below describes one TCR beta chain. The antigen is not known. Only in-frame clones appear in the TCRdb table, and some are missing; sequencing was by immunoSEQ multiplex PCR. The sample has 70,000 to 75,000 clones, 94% seen once. With 4 bases removed from V and 0 bases from J, the gap between germline ends came to 8 bases. The CDR3 length is 13 residues. Germline CDR1 is SGHNT and CDR2 is YYREEE (reference sequence). Separation from the roughly 670-subject first cohort characterized the approximately 120-subject validation cohort, to which the donors belonged. The data are from a study of cytomegalovirus exposure and HLA in healthy donors. Notes on the study in general: Researchers counted over 150 TCR beta chains as cytomegalovirus-associated.

The source is a woman aged 18-29 years in good health and CMV-seronegative. The V gene is TRBV5-4, the J gene TRBJ2-7; no reliable D call. The sequenced material came from PBMCs. In nucleotides, the CDR3 is TGTGCCAGCAGCCCGAGAAGCTCCTACGAGCAGTACTTC. This encodes CASSPRSSYEQYF. Supplemented by reference TRBV5-4 and TRBJ2-7, the full variable domain reads ETGVTQSPTHLIKTRGQQVTLRCSSQSGHNTVSWYQQALGQGPQFIFQYYREEENGRGNFPPRFSGLQFPNYSSELNVNALELDDSALYLCASSPRSSYEQYFGPGTRLTVT.